This TCR beta chain was sequenced for a study of PD-1 blockade in classical Hodgkin lymphoma. Measured with immunoSEQ multiplex PCR; TCRdb has only the in-frame clones, and not every one. The sample lists 100,000 to 120,000 clones, over 85% occurring once. CDR3 length equals 12 residues. Germline V gene data show CDR1 as MNHEY and CDR2 as SVGAGI. Trimming removed 6 bases from V and 7 bases from J; junction bases left unmatched: 5. Regarding time point: cycle 4 day 1 (C4D1), after five to seven weeks of nivolumab. Every one of the patients relapsed after autologous stem cell transplantation (brentuximab vedotin exposure was variable).

This receptor was taken from a human donor with classical Hodgkin lymphoma. The J gene is TRBJ1-1, the V gene TRBV6-5; 7 bases align to TRBD1. Sequences were derived from peripheral blood mononuclear cells (PBMCs), sampled before the fourth cycle of nivolumab. The CDR3 DNA reads as TGTGCCAGCAGATTCGGGACAGATGAAGCTTTCTTT. Protein product: CASRFGTDEAFF.